The rows below give T cell receptor beta chains drawn from one sample of a study of cytomegalovirus exposure and HLA in healthy donors. The table came from immunoSEQ multiplex PCR; TCRdb's copy has only in-frame clones and leaves some out. Its table records about 67,000 clones. The specimen was PBMCs. The source of these receptors is a woman in her 30s in good health and CMV-seronegative. The CDR3 runs from the conserved cysteine through the conserved F or W. Each record gives: J gene, D gene, V gene, CDR3 DNA, CDR3 protein. The D gene is left open where the match is weak.

J gene: TRBJ1-6; D gene: TRBD1; V gene: TRBV11-2; CDR3 DNA: TGTGCCAGCAGCCCCCGGCTGGGACAGACCAATTCACCCCTCCACTTT; CDR3 protein: CASSPRLGQTNSPLHF
J gene: TRBJ1-1; D gene: -; V gene: TRBV5-1; CDR3 DNA: TGCGCCAGCAGCCAGGACACTGAAGCTTTCTTT; CDR3 protein: CASSQDTEAFF
J gene: TRBJ2-7; D gene: TRBD1; V gene: TRBV15; CDR3 DNA: TGTGCCACCAGCCGGACAGGGGGCTACGAGCAGTACTTC; CDR3 protein: CATSRTGGYEQYF
J gene: TRBJ2-3; D gene: -; V gene: TRBV27; CDR3 DNA: TGTGCCAGCAGTTCTCCACCTATAAGCACAGATACGCAGTATTTT; CDR3 protein: CASSSPPISTDTQYF
J gene: TRBJ2-7; D gene: -; V gene: TRBV6-1; CDR3 DNA: TGTGCCAGCAGTGCCCCCACCGGGTCCGCCCTCGAGCAGTACTTC; CDR3 protein: CASSAPTGSALEQYF
J gene: TRBJ2-1; D gene: TRBD2; V gene: TRBV6-1; CDR3 DNA: TGTGCCAGCTGTTATCCGGGAGGTCACGATGAGCAGTTCTTC; CDR3 protein: CASCYPGGHDEQFF
J gene: TRBJ2-7; D gene: TRBD2; V gene: TRBV23-1; CDR3 DNA: TGCGCCCCGGGAGGGCCACCGAACGAGCAGTACTTC; CDR3 protein: CAPGGPPNEQYF
J gene: TRBJ1-5; D gene: -; V gene: TRBV2; CDR3 DNA: TGTGCCAGCAGTGAAAAGGTGGTTGGGGCTCAGCCCCAGCATTTT; CDR3 protein: CASSEKVVGAQPQHF
J gene: TRBJ2-3; D gene: TRBD1; V gene: TRBV7-9; CDR3 DNA: TGTGCCAGCAGCCCTAGGACAGGGTGGACAGATACGCAGTATTTT; CDR3 protein: CASSPRTGWTDTQYF
J gene: TRBJ1-2; D gene: -; V gene: TRBV29-1; CDR3 DNA: TGCAGCGTTGAACCGGGGGATGATGGCTACACCTTC; CDR3 protein: CSVEPGDDGYTF
J gene: TRBJ1-1; D gene: TRBD1; V gene: TRBV29-1; CDR3 DNA: TGCAGCGTTGAAGAAGGGGGCAGGGCTGAAGCTTTCTTT; CDR3 protein: CSVEEGGRAEAFF
J gene: TRBJ1-2; D gene: TRBD1; V gene: TRBV19; CDR3 DNA: TGTGCCAGTAGTGCCTACGCACAGGGGGCGCAGGGCTACACCTTC; CDR3 protein: CASSAYAQGAQGYTF
J gene: TRBJ2-1; D gene: TRBD1; V gene: TRBV6-5; CDR3 DNA: TGTGCCAGCAGTTCTACAGGGGGCTTATACAATGAGCAGTTCTTC; CDR3 protein: CASSSTGGLYNEQFF
J gene: TRBJ2-5; D gene: -; V gene: TRBV28; CDR3 DNA: TGTGCCAGCAGTTTAAGGGACATACAAGAGACCCAGTACTTC; CDR3 protein: CASSLRDIQETQYF
J gene: TRBJ1-5; D gene: TRBD1; V gene: TRBV18; CDR3 DNA: TGTGCCAGCTCACGGACAGGGGATAATCAGCCCCAGCATTTT; CDR3 protein: CASSRTGDNQPQHF
J gene: TRBJ1-2; D gene: -; V gene: TRBV6-5; CDR3 DNA: TGTGCCAGCAGTTACCAAGACTCCAACTATGGCTACACCTTC; CDR3 protein: CASSYQDSNYGYTF
J gene: TRBJ1-2; D gene: -; V gene: TRBV2; CDR3 DNA: TGTGCCAGCAGCCCAGATGGGGGCGTACACACCTTC; CDR3 protein: CASSPDGGVHTF
J gene: TRBJ2-5; D gene: TRBD1; V gene: TRBV28; CDR3 DNA: TGTGCCAGCAGCCCACAGGGGGCAGAGGGGGAGACCCAGTACTTC; CDR3 protein: CASSPQGAEGETQYF
J gene: TRBJ2-1; D gene: -; V gene: TRBV9; CDR3 DNA: TGTGCCAGCAGCGTAGCTTACAGGAGCTCCGACAATGAGCAGTTCTTC; CDR3 protein: CASSVAYRSSDNEQFF
J gene: TRBJ1-1; D gene: -; V gene: TRBV6-5; CDR3 DNA: TGTGCCAGCAGTTACATAGGGGTCACTGAAGCTTTCTTT; CDR3 protein: CASSYIGVTEAFF
J gene: TRBJ1-4; D gene: -; V gene: TRBV2; CDR3 DNA: TGTGCCAGCACCCCAACGAGGGCGGGAGGAAAACTGTTTTTT; CDR3 protein: CASTPTRAGGKLFF
J gene: TRBJ2-2; D gene: -; V gene: TRBV6-5; CDR3 DNA: TGTGCCAGCAGTTACGCAGGTGGCACGAACACCGGGGAGCTGTTTTTT; CDR3 protein: CASSYAGGTNTGELFF
J gene: TRBJ2-3; D gene: TRBD2; V gene: TRBV6-8; CDR3 DNA: TGTGCCAGCAGTTACGTCCATGAGCGGGGGATTCGCACAGATACGCAGTATTTT; CDR3 protein: CASSYVHERGIRTDTQYF
J gene: TRBJ2-5; D gene: TRBD1; V gene: TRBV7-3; CDR3 DNA: TGTGCCAGCAGCTTAAGACCCCTAGGGGGCGGGGAGACCCAGTACTTC; CDR3 protein: CASSLRPLGGGETQYF
J gene: TRBJ2-5; D gene: -; V gene: TRBV5-8; CDR3 DNA: TGTGCCAGCAGCCGCAGACAGGCCCCCCAAGAGACCCAGTACTTC; CDR3 protein: CASSRRQAPQETQYF
J gene: TRBJ1-5; D gene: TRBD1; V gene: TRBV5-1; CDR3 DNA: TGCGCCAGCAGCTTGGAGGGACAGGGGTTACAGCCCCAGCATTTT; CDR3 protein: CASSLEGQGLQPQHF
J gene: TRBJ2-3; D gene: -; V gene: TRBV9; CDR3 DNA: TGTGCCAGCAGCGTAGTGGAGGACCGCACAGATACGCAGTATTTT; CDR3 protein: CASSVVEDRTDTQYF